This T cell receptor beta chain was captured in a study of regulatory T cells in long-lasting Graves disease. Broader study findings: Persistent cases favored TRBV28, TRBJ1-2 and TRBJ2-5.

This clonotype was seen a handful of times. Its antigen remains unknown. Germline-derived CDR1 and CDR2 are MNHEY and SMNVEV (reference sequence). The CDR3 length is 15 residues. The V end lost 7 bases, the J end lost 0 bases, and 13 bases lay between the germline ends. Both iRepertoire HTBI primers and Arm-PCR of CDR3 regions were used to build the TCR beta libraries. TCRdb independently ran MiXCR on the multiplex PCR reads; one entry per CDR3 protein. The sample carries roughly 380,000 distinct CDR3 sequences, 15% recorded once. Indicated time point: newly diagnosed GD, antithyroid drugs for less than 3 months. RNA isolated from PBMCs was used to make the TCR library. The source of the patients was an endocrinology department in Xi'an, China.

The rearrangement uses TRBV27 and TRBJ2-1; no clear D. This receptor was obtained from a female donor with Graves disease. Material: peripheral blood mononuclear cells (PBMCs), obtained at new diagnosis, from a patient treated with antithyroid drugs. The CDR3 region is CASNVGRVSYNEQFF. In DNA, the CDR3 is TGTGCCAGCAATGTCGGACGGGTCTCCTACAATGAGCAGTTCTTC.